The source of this T cell receptor beta chain is a study of T-cell reconstitution after alpha-beta-depleted transplantation in children (dated by TCRdb to the mid-2010s). Background for the entire study: Using TCR repertoire profiling, the study followed T-cell immune reconstitution in a quantitative way in children after TCRalphabeta/CD19-depleted allogeneic hematopoietic cell transplantation. Points the paper makes about the study in general: The frequencies of hyperexpanded clones fell over the following months, and after one year, T-cell counts and TCRbeta diversity were mostly attributed to newly produced T cells. In some patients, the high TCRbeta diversity seen at day 60 was put down to recipient T cells and intrathymic progenitors that had survived conditioning. The apparently early alphabetaT-cell count recovery about two months after transplant was reportedly dependent on only several hundred rapidly expanded clones derived from non-depleted graft cells.

V drops 5 bases and J drops 0 bases, leaving 11 bases in between. The germline V gene (reference sequence) sets CDR1 to DFQATT and CDR2 to SNEGSKA. Measured from the cysteine to the phenylalanine, the CDR3 is 14 residues long. Left in the record is the CDR3 DNA by itself, 42 bases read in frame from the first base. Receptor amplification or capture employed PCR. Instrument on record: Illumina HiSeq 2500. TCR library preparation used molecular barcoding, with unique molecular identifiers applied to normalize quantification of the TCRbeta repertoire. In-frame beta chains were kept once TCRdb had trimmed the public reads at Q25 with fastp and called clones with MiXCR. Identical CDR3 proteins give one entry, which carries the most common genes and DNA. Counted in this sample were approximately 150,000 distinct CDR3 sequences; around 9% of them appeared once. The ten largest clones take up 15% to 20% of the sample.

Sample treatment or condition, as interpreted from the label and publication: allogeneic hematopoietic cell transplantation with graft depleted of TCRalphabeta T cells and CD19 B cells. TCRalphabeta/CD19-depleted allogeneic hematopoietic cell grafts were given to the transplant recipients, all of whom were children. This clonotype was counted ten times or more. Its antigen is unknown. No base qualities exist here, and no much larger clone lies one base off it. The receptor was derived from a female patient aged 2-15 years who had a stem cell transplant for congenital amegakaryocytic thrombocytopenia, so the T cells may come from the graft donor. This sequence uses TRBV20-1 and TRBJ1-3; no D gene is confidently identified. The specimen was PBMCs, mostly from graft donor cells, collected 180 days after TCRalphabeta/CD19-depleted stem cell transplant. The CDR3 is CSAGGDPSGNTIYF. The nucleotides read TGCAGTGCTGGAGGCGACCCCTCTGGAAACACCATATATTTT.